A single sample is the source of the 24 T cell receptor beta chains below, sequenced in a study. TCRdb itself ran the 5' RACE reads through MiXCR, one entry per CDR3 protein. Altogether fewer than 80,000 distinct CDR3 sequences are present, approximately 23% being singletons, with the ten largest covering approximately 3%. Sequenced: memory CD4+ T cells sorted from a lymph node. The subset here: memory CD4+ T cells, CD4+CD45RO+CD25-. The source is a female donor with breast cancer.

This clonotype was seen more than once but under ten times. The CDR3 DNA reads TGCAGTGCTAGGGGTACAGCTCAGCCCCAGCATTTT. Translating gives CSARGTAQPQHF. The chain has TRBV20-1 and TRBJ1-5; D ambiguous. Between the trimmed V and J ends, which lost 3 bases and 6 bases, there was a span of 9 bases. The CDR3 consists of 12 residues. CDR1 and CDR2 (germline): DFQATT, SNEGSKA (reference sequence).

In its sample, this clonotype was seen many times. This rearrangement joins TRBV6-2 or TRBV6-3 to TRBJ1-3; no clear D. V lost 0 bases to trimming and J lost 4 bases, with 7 bases between them. This CDR3 spans 14 amino acids. CDR1 MNHEY and CDR2 SVGEGT come from the germline V gene. The CDR3 protein is CASSYSRSGNTIYF. CDR3 coding DNA: TGTGCCAGCAGTTACTCGAGAAGCGGAAACACCATATATTTT.

This chain uses TRBV7-9 with TRBJ2-5; TRBD1 matches at 9 bases. Germline V gene sequence: CDR1 SEHNR, CDR2 FQNEAQ (reference sequence). V was clipped by 5 bases and J by 2 bases; unmatched bases: 3. This CDR3 spans 14 amino acids. CDR3 amino acids: CASSRTGAQETQYF. CDR3 DNA: TGTGCCAGCAGCCGGACAGGGGCGCAAGAGACCCAGTACTTC.

In this sample, this clonotype is medium-sized (0.01 to 0.1%). The gene calls are TRBV11-2 and TRBJ2-3; no reliable D call. Germline CDR1 is SGHAT and CDR2 is FQNNGV. The CDR3 totals 13 residues. V lost 1 base to trimming and J lost 6 bases, with 8 bases between them. DNA for the CDR3: TGTGCCAGCAGCTTAGGAGTCCCCGATACGCAGTATTTT. As protein: CASSLGVPDTQYF.

The sample holds a few counts of this clonotype. The chain employs TRBV10-3 and TRBJ2-7; D unclear. CDR1 and CDR2 (germline): ENHRY, SYGVKD. With 11 bases removed from V and 5 bases from J, the gap between germline ends came to 19 bases. This CDR3 has 13 amino acids. CDR3 DNA sequence: TGTGCCGCTTACAGAGAGCTGGAGAACGAGCAGTACTTC. As protein: CAAYRELENEQYF.

This clonotype has a handful of counts. The rearrangement links TRBV5-5 to TRBJ2-3; 7 bases map to TRBD1. The CDR3 runs to 14 residues. With 2 bases clipped from V and 5 bases from J, the junction kept 5 bases outside the gene matches. Germline V gives CDR1 SGHKS, CDR2 YYEKEE (reference sequence). The CDR3 DNA is TGTGCCAGCAGCTTAACCGGGACAGAAGATACGCAGTATTTT. It translates to CASSLTGTEDTQYF.

A few counts support this clonotype. The chain uses TRBV7-2 and TRBJ2-1; D is perhaps TRBD1 (5 bases). This CDR3 comprises 14 residues. Germline loops: CDR1 SGHTA, CDR2 FQGNSA. Deletions cut 1 base from V and 7 bases from J, with 11 bases between. The CDR3 sequence: CASSLGSRENEQFF. DNA for the CDR3: TGTGCCAGCAGCTTAGGGTCCAGGGAAAATGAGCAGTTCTTC.

Turning to this clonotype: A much larger clone differs from this one at a single base, so this may be a read error. V is TRBV29-1 and J is TRBJ2-3, with D tentatively TRBD1 or TRBD2 (5 bases each). In germline, CDR1 is SQVTM, CDR2 ANQGSEA. The CDR3 totals 13 residues. The CDR3 nucleotides read TGCAACACTTGGGACCGGCGCACAGATACGCAGTATTTT. This gives the protein CNTWDRRTDTQYF.

The chain recombines TRBV5-5 with TRBJ2-3; 13 nucleotides align to TRBD2. CDR1 is SGHKS and CDR2 is YYEKEE in the germline V gene (reference sequence). The CDR3 consists of 15 residues. V was pared by 3 bases and J by 6 bases, with 4 bases of the junction left unmatched. The CDR3, as DNA: TGTGCCAGCAGCTCCGAGACTAGCGGGGGGGATACGCAGTATTTT. It encodes CASSSETSGGDTQYF.

This clonotype showed up just a few times. V is TRBV7-2 and J is TRBJ1-2; no clear D gene. CDR1 SGHTA and CDR2 FQGNSA come from the germline V gene. There are 13 residues in the CDR3. V was cut by 0 bases and J by 5 bases, with 7 bases left in between. The CDR3 region is CASSLARDYGYTF. Written as DNA, the CDR3 is TGTGCCAGCAGCTTAGCGCGGGATTATGGCTACACCTTC.

This clonotype was observed a few times. The chain combines TRBV6-6 with TRBJ2-7; no clear D. This CDR3 has 12 amino acids. CDR1 and CDR2 from the germline V gene are MNHNY and SVGAGI (reference sequence). The V gene lost 10 bases and the J gene lost 6 bases, with 16 bases spanning the gap. In DNA, the CDR3 is TGTGCCACCCGGACCCCGCCGGGCGAGCAGTACTTC. Amino acids: CATRTPPGEQYF.

This clonotype has more than one count but fewer than ten. The rearrangement joins TRBV24-1 to TRBJ2-3; 10 bases line up with TRBD1. In germline, CDR1 is KGHDR, CDR2 SFDVKD. The CDR3 has 15 amino acids. The V segment lost 6 bases and the J segment 2 bases; nucleotides outside the gene matches: 4. The DNA of the CDR3 is TGTGCCACCAGTCTCGGGACAGGGGTCACAGATACGCAGTATTTT. The encoded protein is CATSLGTGVTDTQYF.

There are a few counts of this clonotype. The chain couples TRBV6-5 to TRBJ1-1; 9 bases are a match to TRBD1. The germline V gene has CDR1 MNHEY and CDR2 SVGAGI. The CDR3 runs 17 residues. V lost 4 bases, J lost 5 bases, and 14 bases stayed unmatched. CDR3 region: CASSSPGQGPMRTEAFF. CDR3 coding DNA: TGTGCCAGCAGTTCACCGGGACAGGGTCCTATGAGGACTGAAGCTTTCTTT.

This clonotype was recorded a few times. The rearrangement uses TRBV28 and TRBJ1-4; D not resolved. The CDR3 sequence is 15 residues long. The V end lost 6 bases, the J end lost 5 bases, and 16 bases lay between the germline ends. The germline V gene encodes CDR1 MDHEN and CDR2 SYDVKM. The CDR3 DNA reads as TGTGCCAGCAGACGTTTCGGGGAAGTAAATGAAAAACTGTTTTTT. Protein sequence: CASRRFGEVNEKLFF.

This clonotype was seen ten or more times. This chain uses TRBV20-1 with TRBJ2-1, with 10 positions matching TRBD2. The ends lost 5 bases at V and 5 bases at J; junction bases unmatched: 18. The CDR3 sequence is 18 residues long. Looked up from germline, CDR1 is DFQATT and CDR2 is SNEGSKA (reference sequence). Here the CDR3 reads CSAGWLAGDSPLDNEQFF. Here the CDR3 DNA reads TGCAGTGCTGGCTGGCTAGCGGGAGATAGTCCCCTGGACAATGAGCAGTTCTTC.

A note on this clonotype: A much larger clone differs from this one at a single base, so this may be a read error. The rearrangement joins TRBV6-5 to TRBJ1-5; 10 bases fit TRBD1. CDR3 length equals 14 residues. The germline gives CDR1 MNHEY, CDR2 SVGAGI. With 8 bases clipped from V and 7 bases from J, the junction kept 8 bases outside the gene matches. CDR3 DNA: TGTGCCAGCGGAGAGACAGGGGGCGGACAGCCCCAGCATTTT. Translated, it gives CASGETGGGQPQHF.

A few counts support this clonotype. This chain links TRBV5-1 with TRBJ2-1; 12 nucleotides line up with TRBD2. Germline-derived CDR1 and CDR2 are SGHRS and YFSETQ. Trimming took 3 bases from V and 1 from J; bases not matched to a gene: 8. The CDR3 runs 18 residues. The CDR3 region has the DNA TGCGCCAGCAGCTCGACTAGCGGGAGTGGGAGGTCCTACAATGAGCAGTTCTTC. Protein product: CASSSTSGSGRSYNEQFF.

The CDR3, as DNA: TGTGCCAGCAGACCTATGACAGGGGCCCTTGGCCTATCGAGCAATGAGCAGTTCTTC. Its protein is CASRPMTGALGLSSNEQFF. The rearrangement joins TRBV2 to TRBJ2-1, with 8 bases fitting TRBD1. CDR3 length: 19 amino acids. Germline loops: CDR1 SNHLY, CDR2 FYNNEI. The V segment lost 6 bases and the J segment 6 bases; nucleotides outside the gene matches: 22.

The J gene is TRBJ2-7, the V gene TRBV18; perhaps TRBD2 as D (7 bases). The CDR3 sequence is 14 residues long. Germline CDR1 and CDR2: KGHSH and LQKENI. Trimming shortened V by 6 bases and J by 7 bases, and 19 bases separated the two germline ends. The CDR3 is CASSPETGRDEQYF. The CDR3 DNA follows: TGTGCCAGCTCCCCCGAAACAGGGAGGGATGAGCAGTACTTC. Based on the CDR3 plus reference TRBV18 and TRBJ2-7, the full variable domain is NAGVMQNPRHLVRRRGQEARLRCSPMKGHSHVYWYRQLPEEGLKFMVYLQKENIIDESGMPKERFSAEFPKEGPSILRIQQVVRGDSAAYFCASSPETGRDEQYFGPGTRLTVT.

Remarks on this clonotype: The junction does not match germline at one end; this may be a read error. The chain combines TRBV4-1 with TRBJ2-5, with 12 bases matching TRBD2. Germline loops: CDR1 MGHRA, CDR2 YSYEKL. This CDR3 has 18 residues. CDR3 loop: CPSSQIGLAGGPDKTQYF. CDR3 DNA sequence: TGCCCCAGCAGCCAAATTGGCCTAGCGGGAGGGCCGGATAAGACCCAGTACTTC.

In its sample, this clonotype was seen a few times. The chain couples TRBV6-5 to TRBJ2-1; D is undetermined. The V and J ends lost 4 bases and 6 bases respectively, with 13 bases between them. The CDR3 has 14 residues. Germline CDR1 and CDR2: MNHEY and SVGAGI. The CDR3 bases are TGTGCCAGCAGTTTGGATGGGGTTACCAATGAGCAGTTCTTC. It specifies CASSLDGVTNEQFF.

This clonotype was seen a few times. CDR3 bases: TGCGCCAGCAGCTTGATCGAGGGTCGCTACGAGCAGTACTTC. It translates to CASSLIEGRYEQYF. The V and J genes are TRBV5-1 and TRBJ2-7; the D gene is possibly TRBD2 (5 bases). Germline values: CDR1 SGHRS, CDR2 YFSETQ. With 1 base removed from V and 3 bases from J, the gap between germline ends came to 11 bases. The CDR3 sequence is 14 residues long.

V usage is TRBV6-1 and J usage is TRBJ2-7; 11 nucleotides match TRBD1. V lost 8 bases to trimming and J lost 7 bases; unmatched junction nucleotides: 7. The CDR3 runs 13 residues. Germline-derived CDR1 and CDR2 are MNHNS and SASEGT. CDR3 sequence reads: CASLRGQGGEQYF. CDR3 sequence (DNA): TGTGCCAGCCTACGGGGACAGGGGGGAGAGCAGTACTTC.

The chain employs TRBV2 and TRBJ1-5; tentatively, D is TRBD1 (6 bases). This CDR3 spans 14 amino acids. Germline V gene data show CDR1 as SNHLY and CDR2 as FYNNEI. Trimming shortened V by 2 bases and J by 6 bases, and 11 bases separated the two germline ends. CDR3 DNA: TGTGCCAGCAGTGAACGGGGGCGAGGTCAGCCCCAGCATTTT. Its protein is CASSERGRGQPQHF. The variable domain in full, completed from reference TRBV2 and TRBJ1-5, reads EPEVTQTPSHQVTQMGQEVILRCVPISNHLYFYWYRQILGQKVEFLVSFYNNEISEKSEIFDDQFSVERPDGSNFTLKIRSTKLEDSAMYFCASSERGRGQPQHFGDGTRLSIL.